This T cell receptor beta chain was captured by sequencing in a study of CD8 T cells in Susac syndrome. Whole-study findings and limits: The study's TCR sequencing and HLA analysis drew on a certain number of individuals. That number was acknowledged as relatively small.

Trimming took 3 bases from V and 7 from J, leaving 13 bases between them. This CDR3 has 13 residues. Random hexamers were used to reverse transcribe 0.5 to 1 ug of RNA. Multiplex immunoSEQ PCR targeted 54 Vbeta and 13 Jbeta TCR beta segments. TCRdb re-derived calls from the immunoSEQ multiplex PCR reads in MiXCR, one entry per CDR3 protein. Of 70,000 or so distinct CDR3 sequences in the sample, 85% to 95% are singletons; the top ten hold approximately 0.4%. Concerning this clonotype: Its matching antigen is unknown.

Sequenced: CD8+ T cells from PBMCs. The clonotype comes from a human donor with multiple sclerosis. V usage is TRBV12-3 or TRBV12-4 and J usage is TRBJ2-7; D gene ambiguous. The CDR3, as DNA: TGTGCCAGCAGTTTTTGGCCAGACCGGGAGCAGTACTTC. This sequence encodes CASSFWPDREQYF.